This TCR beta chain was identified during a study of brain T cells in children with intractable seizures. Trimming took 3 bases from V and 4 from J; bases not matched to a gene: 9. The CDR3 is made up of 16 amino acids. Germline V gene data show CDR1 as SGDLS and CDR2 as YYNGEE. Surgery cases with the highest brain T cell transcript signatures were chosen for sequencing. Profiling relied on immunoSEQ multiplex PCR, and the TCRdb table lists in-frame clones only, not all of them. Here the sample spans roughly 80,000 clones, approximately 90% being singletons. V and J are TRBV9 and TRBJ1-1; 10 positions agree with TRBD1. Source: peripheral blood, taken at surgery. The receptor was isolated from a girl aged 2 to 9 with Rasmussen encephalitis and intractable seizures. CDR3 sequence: CASSAEGWTGGTEAFF. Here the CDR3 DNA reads TGTGCCAGCAGCGCCGAGGGGTGGACAGGGGGCACTGAAGCTTTCTTT.